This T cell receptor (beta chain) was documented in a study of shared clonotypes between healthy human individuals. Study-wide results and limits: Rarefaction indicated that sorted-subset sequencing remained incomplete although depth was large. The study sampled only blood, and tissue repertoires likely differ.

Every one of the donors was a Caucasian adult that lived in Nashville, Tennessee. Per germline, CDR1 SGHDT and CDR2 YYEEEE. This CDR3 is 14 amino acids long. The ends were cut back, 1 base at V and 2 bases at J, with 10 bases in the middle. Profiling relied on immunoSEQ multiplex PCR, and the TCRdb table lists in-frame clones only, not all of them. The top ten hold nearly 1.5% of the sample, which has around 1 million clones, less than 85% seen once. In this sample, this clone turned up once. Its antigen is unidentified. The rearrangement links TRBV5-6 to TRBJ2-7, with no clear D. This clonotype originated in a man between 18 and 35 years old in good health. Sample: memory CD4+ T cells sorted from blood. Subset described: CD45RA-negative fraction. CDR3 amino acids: CASSLNMWTYEQYF. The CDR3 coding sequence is TGTGCCAGCAGCTTGAACATGTGGACCTACGAGCAGTACTTC.